A selection of T cell receptor beta chains follows, all from one sample in a study of human T cells and chemical hapten exposure. TCRdb redid the calling of the RACE reads with MiXCR, one entry per CDR3 protein. In the table there are about 350,000 distinct CDR3 sequences, roughly 6.3% of which are singletons. Here the sequenced sample was whole blood, taken in connection with sensitization to the hapten diphenylcyclopropenone (DPC). The receptors originated from a woman aged 18-29 years with alopecia areata. Some clones in this sample may be carry-over from other donors' samples. Each CDR3 is given with its conserved first and last residue. Fields, in order: J gene, V gene, CDR3 length, D gene, clone size, CDR3 DNA, CDR3 protein. A D gene is named only where the DNA matches it firmly. Rows give clone size only sometimes, using once, few, many, or a class for an expanded clone.

TRBJ1-2 | TRBV7-9 | 14 | . | few | TGTGCCAGCAGCTTATTGGCCAGTAACTATGGCTACACCTTC | CASSLLASNYGYTF
TRBJ2-5 | TRBV5-1 | 16 | TRBD1 | many | TGCGCCAGCAGCTACCAACAACAGGGGGGCCAAGAGACCCAGTACTTC | CASSYQQQGGQETQYF
TRBJ1-1 | TRBV5-1 | 13 | TRBD1 | many | TGCGCCAGCAGCTTTCGGGACAGTACTGAAGCTTTCTTT | CASSFRDSTEAFF
TRBJ2-2 | TRBV27 | 15 | . | many | TGTGCCAGCAGTTTTAAGGGCAGCCACACCGGGGAGCTGTTTTTT | CASSFKGSHTGELFF
TRBJ2-5 | TRBV7-2 | 15 | TRBD2 | . | TGTGCCAGCAGCCCGGGCCCGCGGGGGGAAGAGACCCAGTACTTC | CASSPGPRGEETQYF
TRBJ2-3 | TRBV18 | 16 | . | . | TGTGCCAGCTCACCACCGAACCCATTGAGCACAGATACGCAGTATTTT | CASSPPNPLSTDTQYF
TRBJ1-5 | TRBV15 | 14 | TRBD1 | few | TGTGCCACCAGCAGAAGGACAGGGGGTCAGCCCCAGCATTTT | CATSRRTGGQPQHF
TRBJ2-2 | TRBV7-3 | 13 | . | few | TGTGCCAGCGGCAGAGGGGACACCGGGGAGCTGTTTTTT | CASGRGDTGELFF
TRBJ2-3 | TRBV12-3/TRBV12-4 | 16 | TRBD2 | few | TGTGCCAGCAGTCCCTATAGCGGGGGGGGGACAGATACGCAGTATTTT | CASSPYSGGGTDTQYF
TRBJ1-6 | TRBV25-1 | 16 | . | many | TGTGCCAGCAGTGCTAGGGACGGGACATATAATTCACCCCTCCACTTT | CASSARDGTYNSPLHF
TRBJ2-2 | TRBV4-1 | 17 | TRBD2 | few | TGCGCCAGCAGCCAAGGAACGGGACTAGCCGGCCCCGGGGAGCTGTTTTTT | CASSQGTGLAGPGELFF
TRBJ1-5 | TRBV5-1 | 13 | TRBD1 | . | TGCGCCAGCAGGGACAGGGACAATCTGCCCCAGCATTTT | CASRDRDNLPQHF
TRBJ2-3 | TRBV7-2 | 17 | TRBD2 | few | TGTGCCAGCAGCTTACAGCCGACTAGCGGGGGGCCTGATACGCAGTATTTT | CASSLQPTSGGPDTQYF
TRBJ2-3 | TRBV9 | 19 | TRBD2 | . | TGTGCCAGCAGCCCCCACCCCAAACTAGCGGGGGGTCACACAGATACGCAGTATTTT | CASSPHPKLAGGHTDTQYF
TRBJ1-6 | TRBV20-1 | 12 | . | . | TGCAGTGCTACTCCCGCGTTGACAGTCCTCCACTTT | CSATPALTVLHF
TRBJ2-3 | TRBV7-8 | 18 | TRBD2 | many | TGTGCCAGCAGCCCCCTCCGAATCCTAGCGGGAAGCACAGATACGCAGTATTTT | CASSPLRILAGSTDTQYF
TRBJ1-1 | TRBV25-1 | 12 | TRBD1 | many | TGTGCCAGCAGTGGCACAGGGGCTGAAGCTTTCTTT | CASSGTGAEAFF
TRBJ1-5 | TRBV20-1 | 13 | TRBD1 | many | TGCAGTGCTAGTCGAGGGGGCGCCCAGCCCCAGCATTTT | CSASRGGAQPQHF
TRBJ2-7 | TRBV7-9 | 13 | . | . | TGTGCCAGCAGCTTAGCCTTCCCCTACGAGCAGTACTTC | CASSLAFPYEQYF